These T cell receptor beta chains were read from a single sample in a study of T cell responses to AZD1222 COVID-19 vaccine. TCRdb keeps only in-frame clones here, not all; method: immunoSEQ multiplex PCR. The data show around 140,000 clones, roughly 90% seen once. The sample consisted of peripheral blood, taken on day 0 of AZD1222 vaccination. The source is an adult in good health. Both conserved end residues are part of each CDR3. D genes are given only for firm matches.

J	V	D	CDR3
TRBJ2-1	TRBV5-1	NA	CASSLYILRDSRNEQFF
TRBJ1-5	TRBV6-2/TRBV6-3	TRBD1	CASSPTGTVQPQHF
TRBJ1-5	TRBV18	NA	CASSPRDTINQPQHF
TRBJ2-5	TRBV7-2	TRBD1	CASSSYGTGGEETQYF
TRBJ1-1	TRBV18	NA	CASSPRGTMNTEAFF
TRBJ2-1	TRBV7-6	NA	CASSLEGGRGYNEQFF
TRBJ2-3	TRBV4-2	NA	CASSQVTASRTDTQYF
TRBJ2-7	TRBV5-1	NA	CASSLESGGTYEQYF
TRBJ2-7	TRBV11-2	TRBD2	CASSLVSGRGDEQYF
TRBJ1-5	TRBV19	NA	CASSIDRIGNYQPQHF
TRBJ2-5	TRBV2	NA	CASSVLSGRETQYF
TRBJ2-1	TRBV6-5	TRBD2	CASSYDSGRREQFF
TRBJ2-1	TRBV9	NA	CASSVDPGFEQFF
TRBJ1-2	TRBV28	TRBD1	CASSTGVRGYTF
TRBJ1-2	TRBV7-2	NA	CASKGSSNYGYTF
TRBJ2-5	TRBV4-3	TRBD2	CASSQDHPSGRGETQYF
TRBJ2-2	TRBV28	NA	CASSLDGQITGELFF
TRBJ2-1	TRBV9	TRBD2	CASSASGGSYNEQFF
TRBJ1-6	TRBV19	TRBD1	CASSTQGQWNSPLHF
TRBJ2-2	TRBV7-2	NA	CASSFGVNTGELFF
TRBJ2-3	TRBV5-1	NA	CASSFEITDTQYF
TRBJ2-2	TRBV5-1	NA	CASSDQVLGGELFF
TRBJ2-3	TRBV13	TRBD2	CASSSSLAGGLTDTQYF
TRBJ2-2	TRBV30	TRBD2	CAWSVLAGGPGELFF
TRBJ1-5	TRBV19	NA	CASSITSQTNSNQPQHF
TRBJ1-2	TRBV7-2	TRBD1	CASSLGTGPNYGYTF
TRBJ2-1	TRBV19	TRBD2	CASSISAGLAVNEQFF
TRBJ2-5	TRBV28	TRBD2	CASSLWRGQETQYF
TRBJ1-2	TRBV19	TRBD1	CASSTSNRGLGYGYTF
TRBJ2-4	TRBV28	NA	CASSARLAKNIQYF
TRBJ1-5	TRBV6-1	NA	CASSEARVVRGLRQPQHF
TRBJ1-2	TRBV9	TRBD1	CASSVGDRADGYTF
TRBJ1-1	TRBV29-1	NA	CSVVRGVGHMNTEAFF
TRBJ1-2	TRBV28	NA	CASSLNYGYTF
TRBJ1-6	TRBV21-1	NA	CASGKISSYNSPLHF
TRBJ2-7	TRBV5-1	TRBD1	CASSLPGTGAGEQYF
TRBJ2-7	TRBV15	NA	CATSRDLRRTNEQYF
TRBJ1-1	TRBV28	TRBD1	CASNYHRGSSEAFF
TRBJ2-7	TRBV7-9	TRBD2	CASSLVSSSSGLELNEQYF
TRBJ1-4	TRBV6-2/TRBV6-3	NA	CASSLSANEKLFF
TRBJ1-1	TRBV6-2/TRBV6-3	NA	CASSPPGSMNTEAFF
TRBJ2-1	TRBV9	NA	CASSGEGSPYNEQFF
TRBJ1-3	TRBV30	TRBD1	CALTTGSGNTIYF